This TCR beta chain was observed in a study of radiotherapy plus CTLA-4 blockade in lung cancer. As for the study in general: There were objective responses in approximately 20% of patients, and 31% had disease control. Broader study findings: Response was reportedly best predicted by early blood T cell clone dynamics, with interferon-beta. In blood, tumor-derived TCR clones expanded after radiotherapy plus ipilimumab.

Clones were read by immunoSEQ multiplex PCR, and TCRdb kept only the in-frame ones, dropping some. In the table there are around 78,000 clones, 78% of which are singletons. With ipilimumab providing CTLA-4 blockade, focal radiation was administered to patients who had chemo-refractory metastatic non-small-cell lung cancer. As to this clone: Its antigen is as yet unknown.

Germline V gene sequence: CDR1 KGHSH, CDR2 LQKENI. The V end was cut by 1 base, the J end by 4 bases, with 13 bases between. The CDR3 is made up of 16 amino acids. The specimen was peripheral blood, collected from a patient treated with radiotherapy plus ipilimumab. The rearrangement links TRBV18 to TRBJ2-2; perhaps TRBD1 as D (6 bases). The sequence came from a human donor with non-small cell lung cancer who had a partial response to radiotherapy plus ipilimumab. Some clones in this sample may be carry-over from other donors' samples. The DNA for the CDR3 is TGTGCCAGCTCACCACGATCAGGGGACACCACCGGGGAGCTGTTTTTT. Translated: CASSPRSGDTTGELFF.